This TCR beta chain originates from a study of regulatory dendritic cells for organ transplantation. Profiled with immunoSEQ multiplex PCR; TCRdb holds only in-frame clones, not every one. Among 22,000 or so clones listed, 60% to 80% were seen once. The germline V gene has CDR1 SNHLY and CDR2 FYNNEI. The CDR3 sequence is 17 residues long. V shed 6 bases, J shed 3 bases, and the junction held 10 bases outside the gene matches. CD4+ or CD8+ T cells were sorted as naive CD45RA+ or memory CD45RO+. Study findings and constraints: Naive T cells showed high diversity, memory cells less, memory CD8+ least.

On this clone: The antigen is unknown.

The rearrangement links TRBV2 to TRBJ2-3, with TRBD2 matching over 12 bases. Material: memory CD4+ T cells from blood. The subset is: CD45RO+ memory T cells. This TCR came from a human donor in good health. CDR3 protein: CASRASGGAPKTDTQYF. DNA for the CDR3: TGTGCCAGCAGGGCTAGCGGGGGGGCCCCTAAGACAGATACGCAGTATTTT.